Following are 26 T cell receptor beta chains from one sample sequenced in a study of cytomegalovirus exposure and HLA in healthy donors (dated by TCRdb to 2015 to 2018). Library creation used the immunoSEQ multiplex PCR assay. For the multiplex PCR, a mixture combining 60 forward primers for TCR Vbeta segments and 13 reverse primers for TCR Jbeta segments was used. Not all clones reach the TCRdb copy of this immuneACCESS table, which keeps in-frame sequences only. Checked studies attribute under half of the gap to unresolved V genes and leave the rest unexplained. The sample table holds about 180,000 clones, of which less than 80% were seen once. Jointly, the top ten make up around 1.6% of the sample. Sample: PBMCs. Every receptor here comes from a man aged 18 to 29 in good health and CMV-seronegative.

As for this clone: Other DNA sequences in this specimen translate into the identical CDR3. The V call is TRBV9, the J call TRBJ2-3; D might be TRBD2 (6 bases). Trimming took off 4 bases at V and 0 bases at J, with 12 bases between the two ends. This CDR3 has 15 residues. CDR1 and CDR2 (germline): SGDLS, YYNGEE. CDR3 protein: CASSPRGTSTDTQYF. CDR3 DNA: TGTGCCAGCAGCCCGCGAGGGACTAGCACAGATACGCAGTATTTT.

The rearrangement uses TRBV7-9 and TRBJ2-7, with D maybe TRBD2 (6 bases). V lost 1 base and J 4 bases, leaving 14 bases between the germline ends. Germline CDR1 reads SEHNR; CDR2 reads FQNEAQ (reference sequence). The CDR3 has 15 amino acids. The CDR3 loop is CASSLVGRGTYEQYF. As DNA, the CDR3 is TGTGCCAGCAGCTTAGTTGGGCGGGGAACTTACGAGCAGTACTTC.

This clone has only a few counts. This sequence joins TRBV14 and TRBJ2-7, with 8 bases identical to TRBD2. CDR1 and CDR2 from the germline V gene are SGHDN and FVKESK. V lost 3 bases, J lost 9 bases, and 4 bases stayed unmatched. The CDR3 runs to 12 residues. CDR3 sequence (DNA): TGTGCCAGCAGCCATTCGGGAGGGCCGCAGTACTTC. Amino acid sequence: CASSHSGGPQYF.

The V and J genes are TRBV5-1 and TRBJ1-4; D is unclear. V gave up 0 bases and J gave up 6 bases, with 15 bases separating them. The CDR3 is made up of 16 amino acids. In germline, CDR1 is SGHRS, CDR2 YFSETQ. The CDR3 loop is CASSLEGGRGDEKLFF. CDR3 coding DNA: TGCGCCAGCAGCTTGGAGGGAGGTCGCGGTGATGAAAAACTGTTTTTT.

The rearrangement links TRBV9 to TRBJ2-5; 8 bases align to TRBD1. The germline gives CDR1 SGDLS, CDR2 YYNGEE. The J segment lost 5 bases and the V segment lost 0 bases, leaving 6 bases of the junction unmatched. CDR3 length equals 15 residues. The CDR3 DNA sequence: TGTGCCAGCAGCGTAGTAGGACAGGGCTGGGAGACCCAGTACTTC. This sequence encodes CASSVVGQGWETQYF.

The V and J genes are TRBV14 and TRBJ2-2, with a weak D call TRBD2 (6 bases). There are 12 residues in the CDR3. Looked up from germline, CDR1 is SGHDN and CDR2 is FVKESK. With 6 bases removed from V and 6 bases from J, the gap between germline ends came to 8 bases. The CDR3 nucleotides are TGTGCCAGCAGGCCGGGGGCCGGGGAGCTGTTTTTT. Translating it yields CASRPGAGELFF.

The CDR3 region is CASSLDQWNYGYTF. CDR3 coding DNA: TGTGCCAGCAGCTTAGATCAGTGGAACTATGGCTACACCTTC. The chain recombines TRBV11-2 with TRBJ1-2; unclear D gene. V lost 0 bases and J 2 bases, leaving 7 bases between the germline ends. The CDR3 runs to 14 residues. Germline loops: CDR1 SGHAT, CDR2 FQNNGV.

This chain uses TRBV6-1 with TRBJ1-2, with D possibly TRBD1 on 6 matching bases. Per the germline V gene, CDR1 is MNHNS and CDR2 is SASEGT. CDR3 length: 15 residues. V lost 5 bases and J lost 4, with 17 bases in between. The CDR3 nucleotides read TGTGCCAGCAGTCCGACAGGTAGCCCCTCCTATGGCTACACCTTC. Residues: CASSPTGSPSYGYTF.

The chain recombines TRBV28 with TRBJ1-2, with 8 bases identical to TRBD1. Per the germline V gene, CDR1 is MDHEN and CDR2 is SYDVKM. V gave up 3 bases and J gave up 1 base; unmatched junction bases: 4. This CDR3 has 15 amino acids. The CDR3 sequence: CASSFPRGLNYGYTF. The DNA of the CDR3 is TGTGCCAGCAGTTTCCCCAGGGGGCTTAACTATGGCTACACCTTC.

This clone was observed a few times. V usage is TRBV6-6 and J usage is TRBJ2-7, with 7 bases lining up with TRBD2. This CDR3 contains 12 residues. Germline CDR1 is MNHNY and CDR2 is SVGAGI (reference sequence). The V and J ends lost 7 bases and 5 bases, in that order; junction bases with no gene match: 5. The CDR3 protein is CASKRGGNEQYF. The CDR3 DNA follows: TGTGCCAGCAAGCGGGGCGGCAACGAGCAGTACTTC.

The V call is TRBV4-1, the J call TRBJ1-3, with TRBD1 matching over 8 bases. Losses at the gene ends were 3 bases for V and 2 bases for J; bases not matched to a gene: 0. CDR3 length: 14 residues. The germline V gene encodes CDR1 MGHRA and CDR2 YSYEKL. CDR3 DNA sequence: TGCGCCAGCAGCCAGGACAGGGCTGGAAACACCATATATTTT. Encoded protein: CASSQDRAGNTIYF.

This clone appeared a few times. V usage is TRBV5-1 and J usage is TRBJ2-6; no clear D. Germline V gene sequence: CDR1 SGHRS, CDR2 YFSETQ. Trimming cost V 0 bases and J 2 bases, with 6 bases left between them. The CDR3 runs 15 residues. The CDR3 coding sequence is TGCGCCAGCAGCTTGGGAGAACCTGGGGCCAACGTCCTGACTTTC. Translated, it gives CASSLGEPGANVLTF.

This chain joins TRBV4-1 and TRBJ1-5; D possibly corresponds to TRBD1 (5 bases). Germline lookup yields CDR1 MGHRA and CDR2 YSYEKL. The V end lost 0 bases, the J end lost 8 bases, and 14 bases lay between the germline ends. The CDR3 is made up of 15 amino acids. The CDR3 here is CASSQDRGGGKPQHF. DNA for the CDR3: TGCGCCAGCAGCCAAGATAGGGGTGGTGGGAAGCCCCAGCATTTT.

The J gene is TRBJ2-1, the V gene TRBV5-4, with 12 bases fitting TRBD1. This CDR3 comprises 16 residues. V dropped 4 bases and J dropped 7; count of bases not matched to a gene: 9. The germline CDR1 and CDR2 sequences are SGHNT and YYREEE (reference sequence). CDR3 residues: CASSPQGQGARNEQFF. CDR3 in DNA: TGTGCCAGCAGCCCCCAGGGACAGGGGGCGCGGAATGAGCAGTTCTTC.

The J gene is TRBJ2-2, the V gene TRBV2; the D gene is possibly TRBD1 (6 bases). V was trimmed by 2 bases and J by 3 bases, leaving 13 bases between them. The CDR3 totals 16 residues. Germline CDR1 reads SNHLY; CDR2 reads FYNNEI. The CDR3 sequence is CASSEPTGLDTGELFF. Written as DNA, the CDR3 is TGTGCCAGCAGTGAACCGACAGGTTTGGACACCGGGGAGCTGTTTTTT.

V and J are TRBV28 and TRBJ2-2, with TRBD1 matching 7 bases. This CDR3 is built from 17 residues. Unmatched junction bases numbered 13, after V lost 6 bases and J lost 3 bases. In germline, CDR1 is MDHEN, CDR2 SYDVKM. Written as DNA, the CDR3 is TGTGCCAGCAGCCCAGGGGGATACAGGGGCTACACCGGGGAGCTGTTTTTT. Translated, it gives CASSPGGYRGYTGELFF.

The chain links TRBV21-1 to TRBJ1-4; whether TRBD1, the table's D call, matches the DNA was not checked. TRBV21-1 is a pseudogene locus. The CDR3 sequence is 19 residues long. The CDR3 loop reads CASSNGDREGSITNEKLFF. The DNA for the CDR3 is TGTGCCAGCAGCAATGGGGACAGGGAGGGGTCTATAACTAATGAAAAACTGTTTTTT.

CDR3 sequence (DNA): TGTGCCAGCAGCCAGGACAGGGGCTATGGCTACACCTTC. Translating gives CASSQDRGYGYTF. This chain connects TRBV7-2 to TRBJ1-2, with TRBD1 matching over 9 bases. Per germline, CDR1 SGHTA and CDR2 FQGNSA. J lost 4 bases, V lost 5 bases, and 2 bases had no gene match. The CDR3 length is 13 residues.

V and J are TRBV6-5 and TRBJ1-4; D might be TRBD1 (5 bases). In germline, CDR1 is MNHEY, CDR2 SVGAGI. V lost 3 bases and J 10 bases, leaving 18 bases between the germline ends. The CDR3 is made up of 15 amino acids. Here the CDR3 reads CASSYYRGLDRKLFF. As DNA, the CDR3 is TGTGCCAGCAGTTATTATCGGGGGTTGGACCGAAAACTGTTTTTT.

A few counts support this clone. This rearrangement joins TRBV7-9 to TRBJ2-1; D perhaps matches TRBD2 (6 bases). V lost 8 bases and J lost 7, with 9 bases in between. The CDR3 sequence is 11 residues long. CDR1 and CDR2 from the germline V gene are SEHNR and FQNEAQ (reference sequence). The CDR3: CASGRGNEQFF. The CDR3 nucleotides are TGTGCCAGCGGCCGGGGGAATGAGCAGTTCTTC.

The rearrangement links TRBV28 to TRBJ1-5; D may be TRBD1 (6 bases). The V gene's germline CDR1 is MDHEN and CDR2 SYDVKM. Between the trimmed V and J ends, which lost 6 bases and 0 bases, there was a span of 12 bases. The CDR3 is 15 residues long. The CDR3 is CASRGGGYSNQPQHF. CDR3 DNA sequence: TGTGCCAGCAGAGGGGGGGGGTATAGCAATCAGCCCCAGCATTTT.

This clone has a handful of counts. Other DNA sequences of this sample code for an identical CDR3. The V gene is TRBV5-1, the J gene TRBJ1-2; weak D call: TRBD1 (6 bases). Between the trimmed V and J ends, which lost 4 bases and 7 bases, there was a span of 11 bases. The CDR3 covers 12 residues. Germline V gives CDR1 SGHRS, CDR2 YFSETQ. The CDR3 protein is CASSPQGSGYTF. CDR3 DNA: TGCGCCAGCAGCCCACAGGGTTCTGGCTACACCTTC.

The chain couples TRBV19 to TRBJ2-3; the match to TRBD2 covers 8 bases. In germline, CDR1 is LNHDA, CDR2 SQIVND (reference sequence). This CDR3 spans 16 amino acids. After removal of 3 bases from V and 4 bases from J, the junction contained 9 bases not matched to a gene. This CDR3 reads CASSIGFSGVADTQYF. In nucleotides, the CDR3 is TGTGCCAGTAGTATCGGGTTTAGCGGGGTAGCAGATACGCAGTATTTT.

The sample holds a few counts of this clone. The rearrangement links TRBV5-1 to TRBJ2-5; 7 bases fit TRBD1. The DNA end is more similar to TRBJ2-7, so the J call may be wrong. The CDR3 has 13 residues. The germline CDR1 and CDR2 sequences are SGHRS and YFSETQ. CDR3: CASSSTGPYEQYF. The CDR3 nucleotides are TGCGCCAGCAGCTCGACAGGGCCCTACGAGCAGTACTTC.

This sequence joins TRBV7-9 and TRBJ2-7; 8 bases are shared with TRBD1. Germline-derived CDR1 and CDR2 are SEHNR and FQNEAQ (reference sequence). J was trimmed by 2 bases and V by 7 bases; bases with no gene match: 13. CDR3 length: 16 residues. The CDR3 sequence: CASTLGSATGAYEQYF. DNA of the CDR3: TGTGCCAGCACCTTGGGGTCAGCGACAGGGGCCTACGAGCAGTACTTC.

The chain links TRBV2 to TRBJ2-5; 7 positions match TRBD2. Germline V gives CDR1 SNHLY, CDR2 FYNNEI. V gave up 9 bases and J gave up 1 base; unmatched junction bases: 11. This CDR3 region has 15 residues. The CDR3 reads CASPPREGSQETQYF. CDR3 DNA sequence: TGTGCCAGTCCCCCCAGGGAGGGTAGCCAAGAGACCCAGTACTTC. Based on the CDR3 plus reference TRBV2 and TRBJ2-5, the full variable domain is EPEVTQTPSHQVTQMGQEVILRCVPISNHLYFYWYRQILGQKVEFLVSFYNNEISEKSEIFDDQFSVERPDGSNFTLKIRSTKLEDSAMYFCASPPREGSQETQYFGPGTRLLVL.